Below are 32 T cell receptor beta chains sequenced from a single sample in a study of blood T cell repertoires in COVID-19. TCRdb's copy holds only in-frame clones and misses some; the assay was immunoSEQ multiplex PCR. The table has 25,000 to 35,000 clones, 60% to 80% seen once; the top ten hold 6% to 8%. Source material: peripheral blood. These receptor sequences come from a woman in her sixties or seventies with active or convalescent COVID-19.

V gene TRBV7-2 combines with J gene TRBJ2-2; the D gene is possibly TRBD1 (6 bases). In germline, CDR1 is SGHTA, CDR2 FQGNSA. The CDR3 contains 14 residues. The V end lost 2 bases, the J end lost 9 bases, and 13 bases lay between the germline ends. The CDR3 protein is CASSLLGGARELFF. DNA of the CDR3: TGTGCCAGCAGCTTATTAGGGGGTGCTAGGGAGCTGTTTTTT.

The chain has TRBV19 and TRBJ1-2; tentative D call: TRBD1 (5 bases). V lost 2 bases to trimming and J lost 4 bases, with 17 bases between them. From germline, CDR1 is LNHDA and CDR2 SQIVND (reference sequence). The CDR3 runs to 16 residues. The CDR3 here is CASSILSAGQGYGYTF. The CDR3 DNA sequence: TGTGCCAGTAGTATATTATCCGCCGGGCAGGGCTATGGCTACACCTTC. The whole variable domain, remainder taken from reference TRBV19 and TRBJ1-2, is DGGITQSPKYLFRKEGQNVTLSCEQNLNHDAMYWYRQDPGQGLRLIYYSQIVNDFQKGDIAEGYSVSREKKESFPLTVTSAQKNPTAFYLCASSILSAGQGYGYTFGSGTRLTVV.

The chain joins TRBV5-1 to TRBJ2-3, with 7 bases matching TRBD1. Germline assignment: CDR1 SGHRS and CDR2 YFSETQ. The CDR3 totals 16 residues. Trimming took 4 bases from V and 0 from J; bases not matched to a gene: 8. The CDR3 DNA reads TGCGCCAGCAGCGCAGGTGGGACAGCTAGCACAGATACGCAGTATTTT. This sequence encodes CASSAGGTASTDTQYF.

The CDR3 DNA follows: TGTGCCAGCAGTGAACAAGGGCGGGGAGATACGCAGTATTTT. It yields the protein CASSEQGRGDTQYF. The chain carries TRBV6-1 and TRBJ2-3; D might be TRBD2 (6 bases). This CDR3 is 14 amino acids long. V was pared by 2 bases and J by 5 bases, with 11 bases between. Germline V gives CDR1 MNHNS, CDR2 SASEGT.

The genes are TRBV29-1 and TRBJ1-1; possible D gene TRBD1, 5 bases. V was trimmed by 4 bases and J by 3 bases, leaving 18 bases between them. The CDR3 is 15 residues long. Per germline, CDR1 SQVTM and CDR2 ANQGSEA. In DNA form, the CDR3 reads TGCAGCGTTGCCCCCCCGGGGGGGAGGGACACTGAAGCTTTCTTT. Residues: CSVAPPGGRDTEAFF.

The rearrangement uses TRBV27 and TRBJ2-7; D might be TRBD1 (6 bases). V gave up 5 bases and J gave up 4 bases, with 12 bases separating them. The germline gives CDR1 MNHEY, CDR2 SMNVEV (reference sequence). This CDR3 has 13 amino acids. This CDR3 is CASSAKTGYEQYF. The CDR3 nucleotides are TGTGCCAGCAGTGCCAAGACAGGATACGAGCAGTACTTC.

This clone is categorized as medium-sized. V and J are TRBV7-6 and TRBJ2-2, with D perhaps TRBD1 (5 bases). V was shortened by 1 base and J by 3 bases, with 9 bases between the two germline ends. Germline V CDR1 and CDR2: SGHVS, FNYEAQ. This CDR3 is built from 15 residues. The CDR3 protein is CASSLDQGHTGELFF. The CDR3 DNA sequence: TGTGCCAGCAGCTTAGACCAGGGTCACACCGGGGAGCTGTTTTTT.

V and J are TRBV29-1 and TRBJ2-3; a possible D gene is TRBD2 (5 bases). Germline V gene data show CDR1 as SQVTM and CDR2 as ANQGSEA. Trimming took off 8 bases at V and 1 base at J, with 10 bases between the two ends. The CDR3 sequence is 12 residues long. CDR3 protein: CSCEGGTDTQYF. The CDR3 DNA reads as TGCAGCTGCGAGGGTGGCACAGATACGCAGTATTTT.

The J gene is TRBJ2-2, the V gene TRBV9; 10 bases agree with TRBD2. J gave up 4 bases and V 3 bases, and 6 bases lay outside the gene matches. CDR3 size: 16 residues. Germline-derived CDR1 and CDR2 are SGDLS and YYNGEE. CDR3 nucleotides: TGTGCCAGCAGCGCAGTAGCGGGAGGTCCCACCGGGGAGCTGTTTTTT. Residues: CASSAVAGGPTGELFF.

The J gene is TRBJ2-1, the V gene TRBV7-3; 13 bases are a match to TRBD2. Germline-derived CDR1 and CDR2 are SGHTA and FQGTGA. The CDR3 spans 16 residues. Trimming removed 6 bases from V and 10 bases from J; junction bases left unmatched: 12. The CDR3 DNA reads TGTGCCAGCAGTCACGGACTAGCGGGGGCCTTGGGCGAGCAGTTCTTC. Residues: CASSHGLAGALGEQFF.

The rearrangement links TRBV3-1 (or the pseudogene TRBV3-2) to TRBJ1-2, with D perhaps matching TRBD1 (5 bases). The CDR3 spans 13 residues. Between the trimmed V and J ends, which lost 2 bases and 7 bases, there was a span of 11 bases. The germline gives CDR1 LGHDT, CDR2 YNNKEL (reference sequence). CDR3 in amino acids: CASSQRGEGGYTF. CDR3 in DNA: TGTGCCAGCAGCCAACGAGGGGAGGGTGGCTACACCTTC.

This clone has more than one count but fewer than ten. The chain employs TRBV4-3 and TRBJ2-7, with D tentatively TRBD2 (6 bases). V dropped 1 base and J dropped 2 bases, with 9 bases sitting between them. Germline V CDR1 and CDR2: LGHNA, YSLEER. The CDR3 consists of 14 residues. The CDR3 bases are TGCGCCAGCAGCCAAGTTGGGACTCCCTACGAGCAGTACTTC. Residues: CASSQVGTPYEQYF.

The CDR3 region has the DNA TGTGCCAGAAGCTTGATGGCAGGGTATTTTCAGCCCCAGCATTTT. Translated: CARSLMAGYFQPQHF. The chain links TRBV5-3 to TRBJ1-5; tentative D call: TRBD1 (5 bases). TRBV5-3 is assigned to the ORF class and has an uncertain function. CDR3 length equals 15 residues. The V gene lost 1 base and the J gene lost 6 bases, with 14 bases spanning the gap.

V usage is TRBV7-6 and J usage is TRBJ1-1; 8 bases are a match to TRBD1. The CDR3 consists of 16 residues. Germline values: CDR1 SGHVS, CDR2 FNYEAQ. The V segment lost 0 bases and the J segment 5 bases; nucleotides outside the gene matches: 8. The CDR3 DNA is TGTGCCAGCAGCTTAGCTCCAGGGGGCAGATTAACTGAAGCTTTCTTT. The encoded protein is CASSLAPGGRLTEAFF.

The V and J genes are TRBV19 and TRBJ2-7, with 7 bases identical to TRBD1. V lost 5 bases and J lost 3; bases outside the gene matches: 10. This CDR3 has 15 amino acids. The germline CDR1 and CDR2 sequences are LNHDA and SQIVND (reference sequence). CDR3 bases: TGTGCCAGTAGTCCACAGGGGCTGGGCGGCTACGAGCAGTACTTC. The encoded protein is CASSPQGLGGYEQYF.

The chain employs TRBV5-8 and TRBJ2-3, with 10 bases fitting TRBD2. J gave up 4 bases and V 3 bases, and 14 bases lay outside the gene matches. CDR3 length: 18 amino acids. Germline values: CDR1 SGHTS, CDR2 YDEGEE. The CDR3 loop reads CASSSPGESGGAPDTQYF. CDR3 DNA sequence: TGTGCCAGCAGCTCCCCGGGGGAGAGCGGGGGGGCTCCAGATACGCAGTATTTT.

Here the CDR3 DNA reads TGTGCCAGCAGCCGACCCACTCTAGCGGGGGGTTACAATGAGCAGTTCTTC. This encodes CASSRPTLAGGYNEQFF. This rearrangement joins TRBV6-6 to TRBJ2-1, with 11 bases identical to TRBD2. Losses at the gene ends were 6 bases for V and 4 bases for J; bases not matched to a gene: 11. The germline V gene has CDR1 MNHNY and CDR2 SVGAGI (reference sequence). This CDR3 is built from 17 residues.

The chain couples TRBV7-9 to TRBJ1-1; the match to TRBD1 covers 7 bases. Trimming cost V 7 bases and J 1 base; bases outside gene matches: 12. The CDR3 runs to 16 residues. CDR1 SEHNR and CDR2 FQNEAQ come from the germline V gene (reference sequence). CDR3 coding DNA: TGTGCCAGCACCTCCCCGGGGACAGTCGCGAACACTGAAGCTTTCTTT. It yields the protein CASTSPGTVANTEAFF.

The chain uses TRBV6-2 or TRBV6-3 and TRBJ1-2, with D possibly being TRBD1 (5 bases). Germline V lookup: CDR1 MNHEY, CDR2 SVGEGT. Trimming removed 4 bases at V and 7 bases at J, with 10 bases between. The CDR3 is 12 residues long. The CDR3 sequence: CASSSSTVGYTF. The CDR3, as DNA: TGTGCCAGCAGTTCCTCGACAGTTGGCTACACCTTC.

J is TRBJ1-1 and V is TRBV5-1; 8 bases map to TRBD1. In germline, CDR1 is SGHRS, CDR2 YFSETQ. This CDR3 spans 14 amino acids. The junction had 7 bases not matched to a gene; V was cut back by 4 bases and J by 5 bases. CDR3 coding DNA: TGCGCCAGCAGCCCCGACAGGGGCGGGACTGAAGCTTTCTTT. Amino acid sequence: CASSPDRGGTEAFF.

The gene calls are TRBV13 and TRBJ2-7, with a possible D match to TRBD1 (6 bases). Per germline, CDR1 PRHDT and CDR2 FYEKMQ (reference sequence). Deletions cut 4 bases from V and 4 bases from J, with 14 bases between. The CDR3 extends over 14 amino acids. The CDR3 sequence is CASSSGASSYEQYF. CDR3 DNA sequence: TGTGCCAGCAGCTCAGGGGCCTCCTCTTACGAGCAGTACTTC. The full variable domain, with the rest looked up from reference TRBV13 and TRBJ2-7, is AAGVIQSPRHLIKEKRETATLKCYPIPRHDTVYWYQQGPGQDPQFLISFYEKMQSDKGSIPDRFSAQQFSDYHSELNMSSLELGDSALYFCASSSGASSYEQYFGPGTRLTVT.

The chain recombines TRBV29-1 with TRBJ2-2, with a weak D call TRBD1 (5 bases). CDR1 and CDR2 (germline): SQVTM, ANQGSEA. The germline V and J ends were trimmed by 6 bases and 7 bases, with 15 bases remaining between them. The CDR3 is 13 amino acids. The CDR3 nucleotides read TGCAGCGTGAAATGGGGCCTTGGCGGGGAGCTGTTTTTT. Residues: CSVKWGLGGELFF.

This chain connects TRBV30 to TRBJ1-6; 7 bases map to TRBD1. CDR3 length: 14 residues. Trimming at V came to 4 bases and at J to 7 bases, leaving 7 bases not matched to a gene. Germline V gene sequence: CDR1 GTSNPN, CDR2 SVGIG (reference sequence). The CDR3 protein is CAWKMGQFNSPLHF. The CDR3 DNA sequence: TGTGCCTGGAAGATGGGACAGTTCAATTCACCCCTCCACTTT.

The V call is TRBV7-2, the J call TRBJ1-4; 7 nucleotides line up with TRBD1. J was trimmed by 4 bases and V by 0 bases; bases with no gene match: 5. The CDR3 has 16 amino acids. The germline gives CDR1 SGHTA, CDR2 FQGNSA. The CDR3 coding sequence is TGTGCCAGCAGCTTAGCCCCAGGGGGAGGTAATGAAAAACTGTTTTTT. This gives the protein CASSLAPGGGNEKLFF.

The table lists this clone with a count of one. The chain combines TRBV7-2 with TRBJ1-2; weak D call: TRBD1 (5 bases). This CDR3 comprises 14 residues. V gave up 1 base and J gave up 5 bases, with 11 bases separating them. CDR1 SGHTA and CDR2 FQGNSA come from the germline V gene. CDR3 loop: CASSLVAGIYGYTF. CDR3 nucleotide sequence: TGTGCCAGCAGCTTAGTTGCAGGGATATATGGCTACACCTTC.

The chain carries TRBV19 and TRBJ1-5; 9 positions match TRBD1. V dropped 6 bases and J dropped 3; count of bases not matched to a gene: 3. Germline values: CDR1 LNHDA, CDR2 SQIVND (reference sequence). The CDR3 is made up of 14 amino acids. The CDR3 DNA reads as TGTGCCAGTAGGCGGACAGGGGACAATCAGCCCCAGCATTTT. Its protein is CASRRTGDNQPQHF. The full variable domain, its missing parts supplied by reference TRBV19 and TRBJ1-5, is DGGITQSPKYLFRKEGQNVTLSCEQNLNHDAMYWYRQDPGQGLRLIYYSQIVNDFQKGDIAEGYSVSREKKESFPLTVTSAQKNPTAFYLCASRRTGDNQPQHFGDGTRLSIL.

The CDR3 coding sequence is TGTGCCAGCAGCGCCCGAGGGAGTCTCCATGAGCAGTTCTTC. Translation: CASSARGSLHEQFF. The genes are TRBV11-3 and TRBJ2-1, with D maybe TRBD2 (5 bases). This CDR3 comprises 14 residues. The ends were cut back, 5 bases at V and 8 bases at J, with 16 bases in the middle. Germline V gene lookup returns CDR1 SGHNT and CDR2 YENEEA.

This clone showed up just once. This chain uses TRBV9 with TRBJ2-3, with D tentatively TRBD2 (6 bases). Looked up from germline, CDR1 is SGDLS and CDR2 is YYNGEE. The CDR3 contains 15 residues. Trimming removed 0 bases at V and 8 bases at J, with 16 bases between. The CDR3 protein is CASSVATFSGSTQYF. CDR3 bases: TGTGCCAGCAGCGTAGCTACTTTTAGCGGTAGTACGCAGTATTTT.

This clone turned up a few times. V usage is TRBV24-1 and J usage is TRBJ2-3; 7 bases fit TRBD1. This CDR3 contains 15 residues. Trimming cost V 1 base and J 3 bases; bases outside gene matches: 3. CDR1 and CDR2 (germline): KGHDR, SFDVKD. The CDR3 DNA sequence: TGTGCCACCAGTGATTTTTCAGGGGGAACAGATACGCAGTATTTT. Protein: CATSDFSGGTDTQYF.

The chain recombines TRBV7-2 with TRBJ2-3; 8 bases fit TRBD2. The CDR3 is 15 amino acids. Germline V gene sequence: CDR1 SGHTA, CDR2 FQGNSA. J lost 5 bases, V lost 0 bases, and 4 bases had no gene match. CDR3 DNA sequence: TGTGCCAGCAGCTTAGCGCGGGGGGCCTTAGATACGCAGTATTTT. This sequence encodes CASSLARGALDTQYF.

The rearrangement joins TRBV20-1 to TRBJ2-7; D remains ambiguous. The V and J ends lost 3 bases and 2 bases respectively, with 20 bases between them. This CDR3 has 16 amino acids. Germline V gene data show CDR1 as DFQATT and CDR2 as SNEGSKA (reference sequence). This CDR3 reads CSASILAISRTYEQYF. DNA of the CDR3: TGCAGTGCTAGTATCTTGGCGATCTCTAGGACCTACGAGCAGTACTTC.

This rearrangement joins TRBV28 to TRBJ2-1; 9 bases fit TRBD2. From germline, CDR1 is MDHEN and CDR2 SYDVKM. The CDR3 is made up of 15 amino acids. J lost 6 bases, V lost 3 bases, and 6 bases had no gene match. CDR3 coding DNA: TGTGCCAGCAGTTTCACCGGGACTAGCTCCAATGAGCAGTTCTTC. It specifies CASSFTGTSSNEQFF.